This entry features one T cell receptor (beta chain) sequence. Its specificity is unknown. Germline V gene data show CDR1 as ENHRY and CDR2 as SYGVKD. The CDR3 extends over 14 amino acids. The junction had 2 bases not matched to a gene; V was cut back by 4 bases and J by 1 base. Those donating were healthy Finnish infants in corrective surgery for congenital heart defects. The data belong to a study of human thymus T cells. Notes on the study in general: It looked as if thymic and blood repertoires used V and J genes in a biased way.

Profiling relied on immunoSEQ multiplex PCR, and the TCRdb table lists in-frame clones only, not all of them. The table shows about 43,000 clones, with approximately 95% occurring only once. The TCR originated in a girl under three years old with a congenital heart defect but otherwise immunologically healthy. The chain recombines TRBV10-3 with TRBJ1-1; 8 nucleotides align to TRBD1. The sequencing sample was made of blood. The CDR3 DNA follows: TGTGCCATCAGTGGGGACAGGTGGAACACTGAAGCTTTCTTT. It is translated as CAISGDRWNTEAFF.